This record covers a single T cell receptor beta chain. This CDR3 has 14 amino acids. With 1 base removed from V and 5 bases from J, the gap between germline ends came to 10 bases. Germline loops: CDR1 SGHTS, CDR2 YDEGEE. Profiled with immunoSEQ multiplex PCR; TCRdb holds only in-frame clones, not every one. Altogether 2.5 million or so clones are present, roughly nine tenths being singletons, with the ten largest covering over 0.12%. This sample was included in a study of shared clonotypes between healthy human individuals. Sample: naive CD4+ T cells sorted from blood. Subset reported: CD45RA+ positively selected. This TCR was sampled from a man aged 18-30 years in good health. The chain couples TRBV5-8 to TRBJ2-1, with TRBD2 as a possible D gene (6 bases). DNA for the CDR3: TGTGCCAGCAGCTTGCAGGGAGGCAACAATGAGCAGTTCTTC. This gives the protein CASSLQGGNNEQFF.